This T cell receptor beta chain was identified during a study of OX40 agonist ivuxolimab in advanced cancers. Turning to the study itself: An agonistic anti-OX40 (CD134) antibody, ivuxolimab, was used to treat the patients. A mean age of approximately 58 years, range roughly 23 to 85, was recorded, and roughly 80% were male.

Details on this clone: Its antigen is unidentified.

CDR1 is MDHEN and CDR2 is SYDVKM in the germline V gene. The V gene lost 5 bases and the J gene lost 5 bases, with 19 bases spanning the gap. There are 16 residues in the CDR3. Sequencing was performed with immunoSEQ multiplex PCR; in TCRdb, only in-frame clones are kept and a portion is missing. This sample has fewer than 85,000 clones, with 84% found just once. Samples of blood were obtained at baseline, on cycle 4 day 1, and on cycle 7 day 1. Overall study results and limits: Certain nonresponders likewise exhibited a low normalized T-cell clonal expansion.

The V and J genes are TRBV28 and TRBJ1-5; D not resolved. Here the sequenced sample was CD4+ or CD8+ T cells sorted from blood, taken in a trial of the OX40 agonist ivuxolimab. This TCR was recovered from an adult with an advanced solid tumor such as melanoma, head and neck, liver or kidney cancer. CDR3 residues: CASSSPGTDSDQPQHF. CDR3 DNA: TGTGCCAGCAGTAGTCCGGGAACAGACTCAGATCAGCCCCAGCATTTT.